The sample holds many counts of the clone carrying this T cell receptor beta chain. The sample is drawn from a study of tumor-infiltrating lymphocytes in oesophageal squamous cell carcinoma. TCRdb itself ran the PCR reads through MiXCR, one entry per CDR3 protein. This table holds some 10,000 distinct CDR3 sequences, 50% to 75% found once. Trimming pared 6 bases from V and 0 bases from J, leaving 11 bases between. Looked up from germline, CDR1 is MNHEY and CDR2 is SVGEGT. This CDR3 is 14 amino acids long. The sequenced sample consisted of esophageal tumor tissue. The source is a female donor with esophageal squamous cell carcinoma. The chain recombines TRBV6-2 or TRBV6-3 with TRBJ1-1, with D unclear. CDR3 sequence: CASSLGRMNTEAFF. Here the CDR3 DNA reads TGTGCCAGCAGCCTCGGGAGGATGAACACTGAAGCTTTCTTT.